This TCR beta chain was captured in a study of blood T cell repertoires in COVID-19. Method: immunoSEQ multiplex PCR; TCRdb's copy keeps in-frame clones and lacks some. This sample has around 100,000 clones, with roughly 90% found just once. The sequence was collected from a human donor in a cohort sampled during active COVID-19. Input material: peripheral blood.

The CDR3 sequence: CASSEISGNSYEQYF. CDR3 DNA: TGTGCCAGCAGTGAGATTTCAGGTAATTCCTACGAGCAGTACTTC. The chain is built from TRBV6-1 and TRBJ2-7; no clear D gene. With 3 bases removed from V and 1 base from J, the gap between germline ends came to 13 bases. The germline gives CDR1 MNHNS, CDR2 SASEGT. CDR3 length: 15 residues.